These 13 T cell receptor beta chains originate from one sample sequenced in a study of post-analysis software for immune sequencing data. General study findings and limits: TRBV segments more frequent in patients than in controls numbered five and included TRBV5-6, TRBV5-1 and TRBV20-1.

Unique molecular identifiers were built into the TCR beta cDNA libraries. TCRdb re-called the PCR reads through MiXCR, storing one row per CDR3 protein. The sample holds about 200,000 distinct CDR3 sequences; around 30% are singletons and the top ten take 3% to 3.5%. Their antigens remain unidentified. The specimen was blood. The receptors originated from a girl under 18 with multiple sclerosis.

This clonotype was picked up a small number of times. The chain links TRBV12-3 or TRBV12-4 to TRBJ1-5; D unresolved. The CDR3 is made up of 12 amino acids. V lost 3 bases, J lost 9 bases, and 9 bases lay in between. CDR3 sequence reads: CASSLTVGPQHF. For the CDR3, the DNA is TGTGCCAGCAGTTTGACTGTCGGGCCCCAGCATTTT.

This clonotype has a handful of counts. The chain recombines TRBV12-3 or TRBV12-4 with TRBJ2-4; D possibly corresponds to TRBD2 (5 bases). V lost 4 bases and J lost 2, with 15 bases in between. The CDR3 covers 16 residues. The CDR3 DNA follows: TGTGCCAGCAGTTCACCGGGGAGTGCAACCAAAAACATTCAGTACTTC. Amino acid sequence: CASSSPGSATKNIQYF.

This clonotype was seen ten or more times. The chain uses TRBV5-1 and TRBJ1-1; possible D gene TRBD1, 6 bases. CDR3 size: 15 residues. Trimming took 0 bases from V and 5 from J, leaving 14 bases between them. The V gene's germline CDR1 is SGHRS and CDR2 YFSETQ. CDR3 loop: CASSLAGGAKTEAFF. In DNA, the CDR3 is TGCGCCAGCAGCTTGGCCGGGGGGGCGAAGACTGAAGCTTTCTTT.

The genes are TRBV20-1 and TRBJ1-1; the D gene is possibly TRBD1 (5 bases). The CDR3 consists of 12 residues. Germline CDR1 reads DFQATT; CDR2 reads SNEGSKA (reference sequence). V was cut by 3 bases and J by 4 bases, with 9 bases left in between. CDR3 sequence (DNA): TGCAGTGCTAGGGCAGGGCGCACTGAAGCTTTCTTT. Translating gives CSARAGRTEAFF.

This clonotype was seen repeatedly, ten times or more. This sequence joins TRBV12-3 or TRBV12-4 and TRBJ2-7; a weak D match, TRBD2 (5 bases). V was shortened by 1 base and J by 2 bases, with 12 bases between the two germline ends. This CDR3 has 15 amino acids. The CDR3 region is CASSLGARGPYEQYF. The CDR3 DNA sequence: TGTGCCAGCAGTTTAGGGGCTAGAGGGCCCTACGAGCAGTACTTC.

Comment on this clonotype: This may arise from a read error, as a much more abundant clone is one base away. The chain is built from TRBV7-9 and TRBJ2-5; D gene unclear. Germline V CDR1 and CDR2: SEHNR, FQNEAQ (reference sequence). The CDR3 runs 13 residues. V was clipped by 10 bases and J by 11 bases, with 23 bases between them. CDR3 bases: TGTGCCATCAGTAGGCGCGATTCCCACGGGCAGTACTTC. This translates into CAISRRDSHGQYF.

There are many counts of this clonotype. This rearrangement joins TRBV4-1 to TRBJ2-7, with unresolved D. In germline, CDR1 is MGHRA, CDR2 YSYEKL. V lost 0 bases to trimming and J lost 1 base, with 13 bases between them. The CDR3 runs 16 residues. The CDR3 DNA is TGCGCCAGCAGCCAAGAGTGGGAAGTTGCTTCCTACGAGCAGTACTTC. It translates to CASSQEWEVASYEQYF.

This clonotype has a count of ten or more. This rearrangement joins TRBV29-1 to TRBJ2-3; D could derive from TRBD1 or TRBD2 (6 bases each). The CDR3 runs to 14 residues. Germline-derived CDR1 and CDR2 are SQVTM and ANQGSEA. V lost 5 bases, J lost 1 base, and 13 bases lay in between. In DNA form, the CDR3 reads TGCAGCGTTCTTCCTAGGGGGGGCACAGATACGCAGTATTTT. Protein sequence: CSVLPRGGTDTQYF.

This sequence joins TRBV20-1 and TRBJ2-5; 8 positions agree with TRBD1. V trimming: 6 bases; J trimming: 0 bases; junction bases outside the gene matches: 3. In germline, CDR1 is DFQATT, CDR2 SNEGSKA (reference sequence). The CDR3 loop spans 13 amino acids. The CDR3 here is CSALQGDQETQYF. CDR3 nucleotide sequence: TGCAGTGCGTTACAGGGGGACCAAGAGACCCAGTACTTC.

The chain is built from TRBV5-1 and TRBJ2-2, with D uncertain. The CDR3 is 14 residues long. The germline V gene has CDR1 SGHRS and CDR2 YFSETQ. V was shortened by 0 bases and J by 7 bases, with 10 bases between the two germline ends. The CDR3 DNA reads as TGCGCCAGCAGCTTGGACTCAGTGAACGGGGAGCTGTTTTTT. Amino acid sequence: CASSLDSVNGELFF.

The sample holds one count of this clonotype. Just one base apart from a much larger clone, this may be a read error. The chain couples TRBV7-9 to TRBJ2-1; 8 bases line up with TRBD1. This CDR3 comprises 15 residues. V lost 5 bases to trimming and J lost 7 bases; unmatched junction nucleotides: 10. The V gene's germline CDR1 is SEHNR and CDR2 FQNEAQ (reference sequence). CDR3 DNA sequence: TGTGCCAGCAGCCAGACAGGGGACCTGGGGAATGAGCAGTTCTTC. As protein: CASSQTGDLGNEQFF.

This clonotype was seen ten or more times. The rearrangement links TRBV7-3 to TRBJ1-2; D is ambiguous. The CDR3 covers 14 residues. Germline-derived CDR1 and CDR2 are SGHTA and FQGTGA. V gave up 0 bases and J gave up 2 bases, with 7 bases separating them. The chain's CDR3 is CASSLTTENYGYTF. In nucleotides, the CDR3 is TGTGCCAGCAGCTTAACTACAGAGAACTATGGCTACACCTTC.

The chain carries TRBV28 and TRBJ2-1, with a weak D call TRBD1 (6 bases). The CDR3 spans 15 residues. V was cut by 3 bases and J by 13 bases, with 22 bases left in between. CDR1 MDHEN and CDR2 SYDVKM come from the germline V gene. The CDR3 loop reads CASSLALNREETQFF. CDR3 sequence (DNA): TGTGCCAGCAGTTTGGCCCTTAACAGGGAAGAGACCCAGTTCTTC.